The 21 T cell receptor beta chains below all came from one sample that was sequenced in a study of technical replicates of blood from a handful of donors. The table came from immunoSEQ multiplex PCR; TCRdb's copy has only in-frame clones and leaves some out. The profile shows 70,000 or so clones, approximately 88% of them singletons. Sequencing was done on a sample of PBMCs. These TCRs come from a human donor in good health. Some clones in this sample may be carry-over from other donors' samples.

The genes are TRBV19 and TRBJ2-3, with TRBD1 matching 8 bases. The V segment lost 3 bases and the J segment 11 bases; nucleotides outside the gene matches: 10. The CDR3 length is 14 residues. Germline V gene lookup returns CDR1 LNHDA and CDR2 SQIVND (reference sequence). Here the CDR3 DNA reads TGTGCCAGTAGTATGAGTGAAGGACAGGGTCAGCAGTATTTT. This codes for CASSMSEGQGQQYF.

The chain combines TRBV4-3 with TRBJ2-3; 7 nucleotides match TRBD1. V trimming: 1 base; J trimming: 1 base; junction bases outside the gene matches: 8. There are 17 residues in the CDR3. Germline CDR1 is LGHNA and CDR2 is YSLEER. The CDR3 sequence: CASSQGQGVCGTDTQYF. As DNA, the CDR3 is TGCGCCAGCAGCCAAGGACAGGGTGTCTGCGGCACAGATACGCAGTATTTT.

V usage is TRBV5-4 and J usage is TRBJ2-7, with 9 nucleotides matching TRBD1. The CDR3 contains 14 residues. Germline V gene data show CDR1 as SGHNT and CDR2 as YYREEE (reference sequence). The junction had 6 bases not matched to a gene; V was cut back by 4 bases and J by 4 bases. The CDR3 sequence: CASSRAGQGYEQYF. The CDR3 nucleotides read TGTGCCAGCAGCCGGGCGGGACAGGGATACGAGCAGTACTTC.

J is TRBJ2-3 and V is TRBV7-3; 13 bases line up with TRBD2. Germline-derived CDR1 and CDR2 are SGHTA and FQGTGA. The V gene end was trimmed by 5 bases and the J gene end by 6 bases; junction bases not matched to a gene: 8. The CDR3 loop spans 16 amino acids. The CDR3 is CASSLGLAGVSDTQYF. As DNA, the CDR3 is TGTGCCAGCAGCCTAGGACTAGCGGGAGTGTCGGATACGCAGTATTTT.

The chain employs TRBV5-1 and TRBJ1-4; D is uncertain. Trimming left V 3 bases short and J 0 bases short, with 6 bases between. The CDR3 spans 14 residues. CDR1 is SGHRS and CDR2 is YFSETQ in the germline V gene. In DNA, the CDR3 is TGCGCCAGCAGCTCCACAACAACTAATGAAAAACTGTTTTTT. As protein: CASSSTTTNEKLFF.

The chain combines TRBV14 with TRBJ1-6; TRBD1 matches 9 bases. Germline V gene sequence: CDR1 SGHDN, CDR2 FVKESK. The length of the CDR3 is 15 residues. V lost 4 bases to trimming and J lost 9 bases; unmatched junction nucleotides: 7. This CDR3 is CASSLGTGRFSPLHF. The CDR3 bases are TGTGCCAGCAGCCTCGGGACAGGGCGATTTTCACCCCTCCACTTT.

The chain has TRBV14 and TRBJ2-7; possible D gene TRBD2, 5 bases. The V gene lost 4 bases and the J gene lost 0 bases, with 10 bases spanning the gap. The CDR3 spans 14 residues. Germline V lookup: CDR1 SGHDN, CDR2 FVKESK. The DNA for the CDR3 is TGTGCCAGCAGCCCAAGGGAGAGCTCCTACGAGCAGTACTTC. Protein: CASSPRESSYEQYF. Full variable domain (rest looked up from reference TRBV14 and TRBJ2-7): EAGVTQFPSHSVIEKGQTVTLRCDPISGHDNLYWYRRVMGKEIKFLLHFVKESKQDESGMPNNRFLAERTGGTYSTLKVQPAELEDSGVYFCASSPRESSYEQYFGPGTRLTVT.

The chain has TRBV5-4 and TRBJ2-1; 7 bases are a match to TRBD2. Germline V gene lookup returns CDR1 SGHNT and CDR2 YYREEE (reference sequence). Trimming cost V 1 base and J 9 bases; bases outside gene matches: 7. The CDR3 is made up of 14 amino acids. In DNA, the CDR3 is TGTGCCAGCAGCTTGTGGACTAGGCGGTTTGAGCAGTTCTTC. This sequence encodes CASSLWTRRFEQFF.

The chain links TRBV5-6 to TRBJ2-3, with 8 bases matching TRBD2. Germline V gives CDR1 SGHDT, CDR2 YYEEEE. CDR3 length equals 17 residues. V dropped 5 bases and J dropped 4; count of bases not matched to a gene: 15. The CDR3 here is CASSKTGAGGPADTQYF. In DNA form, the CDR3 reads TGTGCCAGCAGTAAAACCGGGGCGGGGGGCCCAGCAGATACGCAGTATTTT.

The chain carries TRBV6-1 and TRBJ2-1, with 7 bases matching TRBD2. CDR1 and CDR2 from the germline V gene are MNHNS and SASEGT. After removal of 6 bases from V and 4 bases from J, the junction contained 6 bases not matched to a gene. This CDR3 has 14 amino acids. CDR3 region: CASSGTTDYNEQFF. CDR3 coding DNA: TGTGCCAGCAGCGGGACTACAGATTACAATGAGCAGTTCTTC.

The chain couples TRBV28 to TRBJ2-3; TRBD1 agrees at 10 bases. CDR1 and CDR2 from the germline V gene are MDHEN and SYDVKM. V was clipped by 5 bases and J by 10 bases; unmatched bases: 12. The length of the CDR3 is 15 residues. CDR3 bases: TGTGCCAGCAGTACCGCCGGGACAGGGGATGGTTCGCAGTATTTT. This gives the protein CASSTAGTGDGSQYF.

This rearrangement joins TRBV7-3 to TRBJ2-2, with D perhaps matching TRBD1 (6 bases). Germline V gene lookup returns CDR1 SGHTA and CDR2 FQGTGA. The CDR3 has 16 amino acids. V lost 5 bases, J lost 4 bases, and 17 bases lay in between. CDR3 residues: CASSPRGLAGTGELFF. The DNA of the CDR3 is TGTGCCAGCAGCCCCAGGGGTCTAGCTGGCACCGGGGAGCTGTTTTTT.

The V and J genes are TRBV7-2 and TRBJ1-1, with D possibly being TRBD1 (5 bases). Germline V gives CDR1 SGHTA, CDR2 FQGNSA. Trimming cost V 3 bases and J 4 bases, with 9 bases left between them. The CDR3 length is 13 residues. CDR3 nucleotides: TGTGCCAGCAGCTTTCAGGGATCCACTGAAGCTTTCTTT. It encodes CASSFQGSTEAFF.

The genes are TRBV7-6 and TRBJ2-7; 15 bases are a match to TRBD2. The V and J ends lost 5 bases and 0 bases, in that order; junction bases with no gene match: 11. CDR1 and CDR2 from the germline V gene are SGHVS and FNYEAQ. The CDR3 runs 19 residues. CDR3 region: CASSTEPGTSGGSSYEQYF. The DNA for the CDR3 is TGTGCCAGCAGCACCGAACCGGGGACTAGCGGGGGGTCCTCCTACGAGCAGTACTTC.

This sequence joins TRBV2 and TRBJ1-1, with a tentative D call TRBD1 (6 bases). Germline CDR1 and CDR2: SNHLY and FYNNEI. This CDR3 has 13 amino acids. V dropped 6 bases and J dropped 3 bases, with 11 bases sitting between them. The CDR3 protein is CASRIYRDTEAFF. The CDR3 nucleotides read TGTGCCAGCAGGATTTACAGGGACACTGAAGCTTTCTTT.

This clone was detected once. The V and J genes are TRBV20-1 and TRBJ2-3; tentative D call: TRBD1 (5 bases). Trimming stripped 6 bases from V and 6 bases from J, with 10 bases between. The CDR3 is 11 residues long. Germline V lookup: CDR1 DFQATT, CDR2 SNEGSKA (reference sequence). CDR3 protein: CSAQGTDTQYF. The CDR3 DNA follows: TGCAGTGCGCAGGGTACCGATACGCAGTATTTT.

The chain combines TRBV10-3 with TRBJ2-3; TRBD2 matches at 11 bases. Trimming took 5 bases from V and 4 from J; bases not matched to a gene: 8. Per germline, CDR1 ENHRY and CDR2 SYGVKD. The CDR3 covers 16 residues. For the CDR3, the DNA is TGTGCCATCAGTAAGACTAGCGGGGCCCCCGCAGATACGCAGTATTTT. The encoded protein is CAISKTSGAPADTQYF.

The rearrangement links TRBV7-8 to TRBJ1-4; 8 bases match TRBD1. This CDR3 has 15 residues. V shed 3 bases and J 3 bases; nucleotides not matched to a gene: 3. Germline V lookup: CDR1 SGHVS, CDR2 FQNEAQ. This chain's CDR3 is CASSLDRAPNEKLFF. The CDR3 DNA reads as TGTGCCAGCAGCTTGGACAGGGCTCCTAATGAAAAACTGTTTTTT.

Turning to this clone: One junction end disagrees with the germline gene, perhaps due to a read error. This CDR3 is CASSDHWLTGNPF. The CDR3 DNA reads TGTGCCAGCAGCGACCACTGGTTGACAGGGAACCCTTTT. The chain joins TRBV6-1 to TRBJ2-3; 7 bases align to TRBD1. Germline values: CDR1 MNHNS, CDR2 SASEGT. This CDR3 has 13 residues.

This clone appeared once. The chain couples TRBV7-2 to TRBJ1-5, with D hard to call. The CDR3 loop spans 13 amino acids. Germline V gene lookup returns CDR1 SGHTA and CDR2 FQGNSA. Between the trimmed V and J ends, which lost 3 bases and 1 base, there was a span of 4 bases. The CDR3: CASSFQSNQPQHF. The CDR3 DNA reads TGTGCCAGCAGCTTCCAGAGCAATCAGCCCCAGCATTTT. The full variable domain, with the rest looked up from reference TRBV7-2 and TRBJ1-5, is GAGVSQSPSNKVTEKGKDVELRCDPISGHTALYWYRQSLGQGLEFLIYFQGNSAPDKSGLPSDRFSAERTGGSVSTLTIQRTQQEDSAVYLCASSFQSNQPQHFGDGTRLSIL.

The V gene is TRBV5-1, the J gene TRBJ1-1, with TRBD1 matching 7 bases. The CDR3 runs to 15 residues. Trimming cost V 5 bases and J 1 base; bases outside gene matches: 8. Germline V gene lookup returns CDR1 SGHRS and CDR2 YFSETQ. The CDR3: CASRRGGAGNTEAFF. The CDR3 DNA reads TGCGCCAGCAGAAGAGGGGGCGCCGGGAACACTGAAGCTTTCTTT.